Listed below are T cell receptor beta chains from one sample, sequenced in a study of cytotoxic CD8 clonotypes in ibrutinib-treated CLL. Clones were sequenced by immunoSEQ multiplex PCR, and TCRdb holds only the in-frame ones, with some missing. The table records about 30,000 clones, roughly 57% of them present only once. The sample in question was PBMCs, obtained before ibrutinib treatment. The receptor source for this set is a human donor with chronic lymphocytic leukemia. Each CDR3 is given without its conserved first and last residue. Clone size, where shown, is once, few, many, or a class for clones that have expanded.

CDR3 protein: ASTQASNTEAF
V gene: TRBV6-5
clone size: -
J gene: TRBJ1-1

CDR3 protein: ASSFPGQGIHEQY
V gene: TRBV28
clone size: few
J gene: TRBJ2-7

CDR3 protein: ASRVLGRTTNEKLF
V gene: TRBV2
clone size: -
J gene: TRBJ1-4

CDR3 protein: ASSQVKYSDTQY
V gene: TRBV4-1
clone size: -
J gene: TRBJ2-3

CDR3 protein: ASSLISGGARETQY
V gene: TRBV7-2
clone size: -
J gene: TRBJ2-5

CDR3 protein: ASSTGWQTQY
V gene: TRBV11-2
clone size: few
J gene: TRBJ2-5

CDR3 protein: ATSRDRGTYNEQF
V gene: TRBV15
clone size: -
J gene: TRBJ2-1

CDR3 protein: ASSDREWEQY
V gene: TRBV27
clone size: -
J gene: TRBJ2-7

CDR3 protein: ASSLTGKVQETQY
V gene: TRBV11-3
clone size: few
J gene: TRBJ2-5

CDR3 protein: ASSNLGTGLGEQY
V gene: TRBV7-2
clone size: -
J gene: TRBJ2-7

CDR3 protein: ASSLRGTAVNEQY
V gene: TRBV27
clone size: -
J gene: TRBJ2-7

CDR3 protein: ASSPPTQNTEAF
V gene: TRBV18
clone size: few
J gene: TRBJ1-1

CDR3 protein: ASRRPGQRDYEQY
V gene: TRBV2
clone size: -
J gene: TRBJ2-7

CDR3 protein: ASSASPLAGLLKSYNEQF
V gene: TRBV6-1
clone size: few
J gene: TRBJ2-1

CDR3 protein: SVDRGGETQY
V gene: TRBV29-1
clone size: -
J gene: TRBJ2-5

CDR3 protein: ASSYSGRVPEQY
V gene: TRBV7-2
clone size: once
J gene: TRBJ2-7

CDR3 protein: ASSPGTRRETQY
V gene: TRBV9
clone size: -
J gene: TRBJ2-5

CDR3 protein: ASSLSRPTGNTEAF
V gene: TRBV5-4
clone size: -
J gene: TRBJ1-1

CDR3 protein: ASGGGQETQY
V gene: TRBV6-5
clone size: -
J gene: TRBJ2-5

CDR3 protein: ASSLGERQARGYGYT
V gene: TRBV5-1
clone size: -
J gene: TRBJ1-2

CDR3 protein: ASSVDVGGSEKLF
V gene: TRBV9
clone size: few
J gene: TRBJ1-4

CDR3 protein: ASSLHRGNQPQH
V gene: TRBV6-6
clone size: few
J gene: TRBJ1-5